The clone carrying this TCR beta chain was counted only a few times. Antigen unknown. Unique molecular identifiers were present on cDNA, and template switching added a universal primer site. One entry per CDR3 protein, called by TCRdb with MiXCR from the 5' RACE reads. The sample gives fewer than 550,000 distinct CDR3 sequences, roughly 15% of which show up once; about 0.47% is in the top ten. These data come from a study of identical twins. Study findings and constraints: Those out-of-frame alpha sequences shared by twins showed an excess of low generation probability.

In addition, the sample was reused for a study of yellow fever vaccine responses in identical twins.

The clonotype comes from a young woman in good health. What was sequenced was CD4+ T cells sorted from blood.

For the CDR3, the DNA is TGTGCCAGAGCGGTCCGCTCCTACAATGAGCAGTTCTTC. Translated, it gives CARAVRSYNEQFF. This rearrangement joins TRBV4-2 to TRBJ2-1, with TRBD2 as a possible D gene (5 bases). This CDR3 is 13 amino acids long. V was cut by 9 bases and J by 0 bases, with 9 bases left in between. Germline V gene lookup returns CDR1 LGHNA and CDR2 YNFKEQ.